A selection of T cell receptor beta chains follows, all from one sample in a study of T cell changes during pregnancy in multiple sclerosis. Here immunoSEQ multiplex PCR was the method, and the copy in TCRdb shows in-frame clones only, minus some. The sample includes about 53,000 clones, 80% to 95% of them seen just once. The sequencing here drew on CD4+ T cells from peripheral blood mononuclear cells, taken in the third trimester of pregnancy. The receptors derive from a female donor with multiple sclerosis, enrolled in a pregnancy study. Both conserved end residues are part of each CDR3. Each record gives: clone size, D gene, V gene, CDR3 length, J gene, CDR3 protein, CDR3 DNA. The D gene is left open where the match is weak. For some rows the clone size is stated as once, few or many, or as a class when expanded; others skip it.

>.|.|TRBV5-1|15|TRBJ1-5
CASSLDGGHNQPQHF
TGCGCCAGCAGCTTAGACGGAGGTCACAATCAGCCCCAGCATTTT
>.|TRBD1|TRBV4-1|15|TRBJ2-2
CASSQGQGRSGELFF
TGCGCCAGCAGCCAGGGACAGGGTAGAAGCGGGGAGCTGTTTTTT
>.|TRBD1|TRBV14|14|TRBJ2-2
CASSYRQGTGELFF
TGTGCCAGCAGCTATAGACAGGGCACCGGGGAGCTGTTTTTT
>once|TRBD2|TRBV4-2|18|TRBJ2-3
CASSPQGGTSGVSDTQYF
TGTGCCAGCAGCCCACAGGGAGGGACTAGCGGGGTTTCAGATACGCAGTATTTT
>.|.|TRBV29-1|14|TRBJ1-1
CSVDADKMNTEAFF
TGCAGCGTTGACGCGGACAAGATGAACACTGAAGCTTTCTTT
>.|.|TRBV18|13|TRBJ1-1
CASSLQKNTEAFF
TGTGCCAGCTCATTACAGAAGAACACTGAAGCTTTCTTT
>.|.|TRBV4-2|16|TRBJ2-2
CASSQSNREPAGELFF
TGTGCCAGCAGCCAGAGTAACAGGGAACCGGCCGGGGAGCTGTTTTTT
>.|TRBD1|TRBV6-5|13|TRBJ1-5
CASRTGSSQPQHF
TGTGCCAGCAGGACAGGGAGCAGTCAGCCCCAGCATTTT
>.|TRBD1|TRBV5-1|16|TRBJ1-2
CASRHGDATGDDGYTF
TGCGCCAGCAGACACGGGGACGCGACAGGGGACGACGGCTACACCTTC
>.|TRBD2|TRBV18|15|TRBJ2-5
CASSPIAGAEETQYF
TGTGCCAGCTCACCCATAGCGGGGGCGGAGGAGACCCAGTACTTC
>.|.|TRBV27|17|TRBJ2-5
CASTSRGHARVQETQYF
TGTGCCAGTACTTCTAGGGGCCACGCTCGGGTACAAGAGACCCAGTACTTC
>.|TRBD1|TRBV4-1|13|TRBJ2-1
CASSQNRRTGQFF
TGCGCCAGCAGCCAAAATCGCCGGACAGGCCAGTTCTTC
>few|.|TRBV5-4|15|TRBJ2-7
CASSLGTLSSYEQYF
TGTGCCAGCAGCTTAGGGACATTGAGCTCCTACGAGCAGTACTTC
>.|.|TRBV5-1|14|TRBJ1-4
CASSLLGAGEKLFF
TGCGCCAGCAGCTTGTTGGGTGCAGGGGAAAAACTGTTTTTT
>.|TRBD1|TRBV10-3|13|TRBJ1-5
CAISSRGLQPQHF
TGTGCCATCAGTTCCAGGGGGCTTCAGCCCCAGCATTTT
>.|.|TRBV5-8|15|TRBJ2-3
CASSLAGGQGNTQYF
TGTGCCAGCAGCTTGGCGGGGGGCCAAGGGAATACGCAGTATTTT
>.|TRBD1|TRBV7-8|15|TRBJ1-4
CASSRDRRSGEKLFF
TGTGCCAGCAGCCGGGACAGGAGGTCGGGCGAAAAACTGTTTTTT
>.|.|TRBV19|14|TRBJ2-1
CASSPRDWHNEQFF
TGTGCCAGTAGTCCCCGGGACTGGCACAATGAGCAGTTCTTC
>.|TRBD2|TRBV6-1|15|TRBJ2-7
CASILAGGKTYEQYF
TGTGCCAGCATACTAGCGGGGGGGAAAACCTACGAGCAGTACTTC
>.|.|TRBV7-8|17|TRBJ2-3
CASSLVGRVASTDTQYF
TGTGCCAGCAGCTTAGTCGGCCGGGTTGCTAGCACAGATACGCAGTATTTT
>.|TRBD2|TRBV29-1|15|TRBJ2-5
CSGASGGSTKETQYF
TGCAGTGGGGCTAGCGGGGGGAGCACCAAAGAGACCCAGTACTTC
>once|TRBD1|TRBV6-5|14|TRBJ2-5
CASSEGQVQETQYF
TGTGCCAGCAGTGAGGGACAGGTCCAAGAGACCCAGTACTTC
>.|TRBD2|TRBV6-4|14|TRBJ2-3
CASSVRGGPDTQYF
TGTGCCAGCAGTGTTCGGGGGGGGCCAGATACGCAGTATTTT
>.|TRBD1|TRBV27|14|TRBJ2-7
CASSLGQISYEQYF
TGTGCCAGCAGTTTGGGACAGATCTCCTACGAGCAGTACTTC
>.|.|TRBV5-4|15|TRBJ1-2
CASSSKTDINYGYTF
TGTGCCAGCAGCTCAAAAACAGACATCAACTATGGCTACACCTTC
>.|.|TRBV29-1|14|TRBJ2-5
CSVSGRGGQETQYF
TGCAGCGTTTCTGGGCGGGGCGGCCAAGAGACCCAGTACTTC
>.|.|TRBV19|13|TRBJ1-1
CASITRSGTEAFF
TGTGCCAGTATCACCCGGTCGGGCACTGAAGCTTTCTTT
>.|TRBD2|TRBV9|15|TRBJ2-7
CASSPSPSGDYEQYF
TGTGCCAGCAGCCCTAGCCCTAGCGGGGACTACGAGCAGTACTTC
>.|TRBD1|TRBV4-1|16|TRBJ2-3
CASSPRDRGSTDTQYF
TGCGCCAGCAGCCCCCGGGACAGGGGGTCCACAGATACGCAGTATTTT
>.|TRBD1|TRBV6-1|15|TRBJ2-5
CASSDQDRGLATQYF
TGTGCCAGCAGTGACCAGGACAGGGGGCTTGCGACCCAGTACTTC
>.|.|TRBV6-1|13|TRBJ1-2
CASSERWDYGYTF
TGTGCCAGCAGCGAGCGTTGGGACTATGGCTACACCTTC
>.|.|TRBV5-6|14|TRBJ2-5
CASSLLIREETQYF
TGTGCCAGCAGCTTGCTGATCCGGGAAGAGACCCAGTACTTC
>.|TRBD1|TRBV27|15|TRBJ2-3
CASSLRQGSTDTQYF
TGTGCCAGCAGTTTAAGACAGGGAAGCACAGATACGCAGTATTTT
>once|TRBD1|TRBV4-2|17|TRBJ2-6
CASSPTDRNSGANVLTF
TGTGCCAGCAGCCCAACGGACAGGAACTCTGGGGCCAACGTCCTGACTTTC
>once|TRBD1|TRBV5-1|16|TRBJ1-2
CASSLPTGGPNYGYTF
TGCGCCAGCAGCTTGCCGACAGGGGGCCCTAACTATGGCTACACCTTC
>.|TRBD1|TRBV27|14|TRBJ1-2
CASRRQGARYGYTF
TGTGCCAGCAGGCGTCAGGGGGCGCGTTATGGCTACACCTTC
>once|TRBD2|TRBV29-1|14|TRBJ2-5
CSVPLAGGRETQYF
TGCAGCGTTCCTCTCGCGGGGGGTAGGGAGACCCAGTACTTC
>.|TRBD1|TRBV6-5|15|TRBJ1-5
CASSLDRGRNQPQHF
TGTGCCAGCAGTCTGGACAGGGGCAGGAATCAGCCCCAGCATTTT
>.|.|TRBV19|14|TRBJ2-3
CASSISAGPDTQYF
TGTGCCAGTAGTATATCTGCAGGGCCCGATACGCAGTATTTT
>.|.|TRBV2|15|TRBJ2-3
CASSKAGPSVDTQYF
TGTGCCAGCAGCAAAGCGGGCCCCTCTGTAGATACGCAGTATTTT
>.|TRBD1|TRBV7-3|15|TRBJ2-3
CASSSSGTGADTQYF
TGTGCCAGCAGCTCCTCCGGGACAGGGGCAGATACGCAGTATTTT
>.|.|TRBV5-1|15|TRBJ1-3
CASSVGGISGNTIYF
TGCGCCAGCAGCGTCGGCGGGATCTCTGGAAACACCATATATTTT
>few|.|TRBV11-1|13|TRBJ1-2
CASSLSVNYGYTF
TGTGCCAGCAGCTTATCCGTTAACTATGGCTACACCTTC
>.|.|TRBV6-1|12|TRBJ1-1
CASGHWNTEAFF
TGTGCCAGCGGACACTGGAACACTGAAGCTTTCTTT
>.|TRBD1|TRBV10-3|12|TRBJ1-3
CAIGTGKNTIYF
TGTGCCATCGGGACAGGAAAAAACACCATATATTTT
>.|.|TRBV11-1|15|TRBJ2-7
CASSLVGGGGYEQYF
TGTGCCAGCAGCTTAGTCGGAGGGGGGGGCTACGAGCAGTACTTC
>.|.|TRBV4-1|16|TRBJ2-4
CASSQPTDRAKNIQYF
TGCGCCAGCAGCCAACCTACTGATCGAGCCAAAAACATTCAGTACTTC
>once|.|TRBV7-7|15|TRBJ2-5
CASSPYVGAEETQYF
TGTGCTAGCAGCCCTTACGTGGGGGCAGAAGAGACCCAGTACTTC
>.|TRBD1|TRBV30|14|TRBJ1-4
CAWGQDRGLGKLFF
TGTGCCTGGGGCCAGGACAGGGGTTTGGGAAAACTGTTTTTT
>.|TRBD1|TRBV6-1|14|TRBJ1-5
CASSGQGALQPQHF
TGTGCCAGCAGTGGACAGGGGGCTTTGCAGCCCCAGCATTTT
>.|.|TRBV19|17|TRBJ1-4
CASSNFHGGATNEKLFF
TGTGCCAGTAGTAACTTCCACGGTGGTGCTACTAATGAAAAACTGTTTTTT
>.|TRBD2|TRBV10-3|15|TRBJ2-5
CAISDIGGGQETQYF
TGTGCCATCAGTGATATAGGCGGGGGCCAAGAGACCCAGTACTTC
>.|.|TRBV7-9|14|TRBJ1-2
CASSSRGGWDGYTF
TGTGCCAGCAGCTCTAGGGGGGGTTGGGATGGCTACACCTTC
>.|TRBD2|TRBV13|15|TRBJ2-7
CASSARLAGSYEQYF
TGTGCCAGCAGCGCGAGACTAGCGGGTTCCTACGAGCAGTACTTC
>.|.|TRBV15|15|TRBJ2-5
CATSRGTDGGEAQYF
TGTGCCACCAGCAGAGGGACAGATGGGGGGGAGGCCCAGTACTTC
>few|.|TRBV29-1|13|TRBJ2-2
CSTGGPNTGELFF
TGCAGCACCGGGGGGCCCAACACCGGGGAGCTGTTTTTT